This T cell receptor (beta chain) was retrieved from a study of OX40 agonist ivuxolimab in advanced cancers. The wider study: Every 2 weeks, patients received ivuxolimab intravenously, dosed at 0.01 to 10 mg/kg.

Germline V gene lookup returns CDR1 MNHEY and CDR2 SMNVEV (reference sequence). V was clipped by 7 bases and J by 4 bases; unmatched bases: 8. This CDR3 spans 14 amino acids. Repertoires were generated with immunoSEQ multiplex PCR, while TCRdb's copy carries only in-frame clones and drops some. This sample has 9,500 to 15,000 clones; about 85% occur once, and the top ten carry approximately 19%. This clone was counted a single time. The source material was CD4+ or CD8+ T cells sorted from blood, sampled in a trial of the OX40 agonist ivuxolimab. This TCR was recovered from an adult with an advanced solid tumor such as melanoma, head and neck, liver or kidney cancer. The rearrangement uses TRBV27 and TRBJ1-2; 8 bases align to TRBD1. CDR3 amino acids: CASTFAGGFYGYTF. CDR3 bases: TGTGCCAGCACTTTTGCAGGGGGCTTCTATGGCTACACCTTC.